This TCR beta chain came from a study of blood T cell repertoires in COVID-19. TCRdb's copy holds only in-frame clones and misses some; the assay was immunoSEQ multiplex PCR. The sample shows approximately 110,000 clones, around 85% of them seen only once. The CDR3 is made up of 16 amino acids. Germline CDR1 SGHRS, CDR2 YFSETQ. V lost 4 bases, J lost 2 bases, and 10 bases stayed unmatched. This receptor was obtained from a man aged 45-65 years with acute or convalescent COVID-19. Sequencing used peripheral blood. This rearrangement joins TRBV5-1 to TRBJ1-1; 8 nucleotides match TRBD1. CDR3 DNA sequence: TGCGCCAGCAGCCCGGACAGGGCGACCCCAAACACTGAAGCTTTCTTT. Its protein product is CASSPDRATPNTEAFF.